This TCR beta chain was observed in a study of shared clonotypes between healthy human individuals. Study results and limitations: Some clonotypes were shared by all four sorted-subset donors, while others were not shared. The non-shared ones had lower generation probabilities than the shared ones.

Libraries were prepared by immunoSEQ multiplex PCR; TCRdb keeps only in-frame clonotypes and omits some of them. Here the sample spans some 650,000 clones, roughly 97% being singletons. To note about this clone: No antigen is known for it.

CDR1 and CDR2 from the germline V gene are SGHRS and YFSETQ. V lost 1 base and J lost 0, with 11 bases in between. This CDR3 spans 15 amino acids. The sequencing sample was made of naive CD4+ T cells sorted from blood. Documented subset: CD45RA+ positively selected. This receptor was taken from a young woman in good health. The chain recombines TRBV5-1 with TRBJ2-7; D perhaps matches TRBD2 (6 bases). The CDR3 nucleotides read TGCGCCAGCAGCTTGACGCGGGGAGACTCCTACGAGCAGTACTTC. Protein: CASSLTRGDSYEQYF.